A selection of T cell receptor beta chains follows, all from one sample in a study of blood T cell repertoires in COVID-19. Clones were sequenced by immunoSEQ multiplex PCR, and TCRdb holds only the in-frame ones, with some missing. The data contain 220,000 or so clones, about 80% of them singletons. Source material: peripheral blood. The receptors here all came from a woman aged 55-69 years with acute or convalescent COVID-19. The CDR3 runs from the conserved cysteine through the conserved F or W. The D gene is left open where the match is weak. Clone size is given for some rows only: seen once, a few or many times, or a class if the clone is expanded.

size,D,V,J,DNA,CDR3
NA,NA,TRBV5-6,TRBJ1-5,TGTGCCAGCAGCTTGAGGGGGTCGAGCAATCAGCCCCAGCATTTT,CASSLRGSSNQPQHF
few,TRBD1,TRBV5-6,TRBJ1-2,TGTGCCAGCAGCTTGGACACAGGGGGCTATGGCTACACCTTC,CASSLDTGGYGYTF
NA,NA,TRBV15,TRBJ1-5,TGTGCCACCAGCAGCGGCGGGCAGGGCAATCAGCCCCAGCATTTT,CATSSGGQGNQPQHF
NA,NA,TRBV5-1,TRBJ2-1,TGCGCCAGCAGCGAGGGGGCCTTGTCGGCGGGGTCCGATGAGCAGTTCTTC,CASSEGALSAGSDEQFF
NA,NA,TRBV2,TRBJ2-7,TGTGCCAGCAACCGGGTGGGCGGGCAGGCGGAGCAGTACTTC,CASNRVGGQAEQYF
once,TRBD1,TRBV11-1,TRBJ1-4,TGTGCCAGCAGCCCGCCCGGGACAGCTTATGAAAAACTGTTTTTT,CASSPPGTAYEKLFF
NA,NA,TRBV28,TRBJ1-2,TGTGCCAGCAGTTTAGTTGAGGATTCGGGGGGCTACACCTTC,CASSLVEDSGGYTF
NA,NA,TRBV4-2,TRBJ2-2,TGTGCCAGCAGCAAAGGACATAACACCGGGGAGCTGTTTTTT,CASSKGHNTGELFF
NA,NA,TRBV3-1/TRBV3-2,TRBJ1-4,TGTGCCAGCAGCCATGGGGGGACTAATGAAAAACTGTTTTTT,CASSHGGTNEKLFF
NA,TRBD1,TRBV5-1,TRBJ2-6,TGCGCCAGCAGCTTGGAGGGACAGGGTTCTGGGGCCAACGTCCTGACTTTC,CASSLEGQGSGANVLTF
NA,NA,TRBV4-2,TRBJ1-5,TGTGCCAGCAGCCCACAGGCACACCCCAATCAGCCCCAGCATTTT,CASSPQAHPNQPQHF
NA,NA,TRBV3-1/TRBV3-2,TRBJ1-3,TGTGCCAGCAGCCAAGGAGTAGTAGTTTCTGGAAACACCATATATTTT,CASSQGVVVSGNTIYF
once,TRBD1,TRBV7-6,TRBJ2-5,TGTGCCAGCAGCTTAGCTGACAGGGCAGAGACCCAGTACTTC,CASSLADRAETQYF
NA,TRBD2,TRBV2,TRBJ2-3,TGTGCCAGCAGTGAACTCCTAGCGGGGGGAGATACGCAGTATTTT,CASSELLAGGDTQYF
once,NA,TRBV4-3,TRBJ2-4,TGCGCCAGCAGCCTTTTTTGGGGCTCCAAAAACATTCAGTACTTC,CASSLFWGSKNIQYF
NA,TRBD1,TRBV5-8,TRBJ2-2,TGTGCCAGCAGCCCTATAATCCCCGGGACAGCCAAGTACACCGGGGAGCTGTTTTTT,CASSPIIPGTAKYTGELFF
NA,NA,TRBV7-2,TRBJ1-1,TGTGCCAGCAGCACACCATCGAACACTGAAGCTTTCTTT,CASSTPSNTEAFF
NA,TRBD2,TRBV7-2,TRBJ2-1,TGTGCCAGCAGCTTAGTTCTAGGACTAGGGGTACGCAATGAGCAGTTCTTC,CASSLVLGLGVRNEQFF
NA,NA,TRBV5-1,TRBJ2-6,TGCGCCAGCAGCTGGGCAGTCCCTGGGGCCAACGTCCTGACTTTC,CASSWAVPGANVLTF
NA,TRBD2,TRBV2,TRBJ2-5,TGTGCCAGCGGGGAATTAGCGGGGGCTCAAGAGACCCAGTACTTC,CASGELAGAQETQYF
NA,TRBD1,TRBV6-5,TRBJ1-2,TGTGCCAGCAGAGCTCAGGGGGCGCGCTATGGCTACACCTTC,CASRAQGARYGYTF
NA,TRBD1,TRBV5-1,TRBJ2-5,TGCGCCAGCAGCACTGGACAGGGAGGTACAGAGACCCAGTACTTC,CASSTGQGGTETQYF
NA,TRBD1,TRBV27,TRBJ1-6,TGTGCCAGCAGTGCCGGGACAGGGGTTTCACCCCTCCACTTT,CASSAGTGVSPLHF
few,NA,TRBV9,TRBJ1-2,TGTGCCAGCAGCGGACCGACAGGAGCTAACTATGGCTACACCTTC,CASSGPTGANYGYTF
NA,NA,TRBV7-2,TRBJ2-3,TGTGCCAGCAGCGAATCCGGGACTTTCACAGATACGCAGTATTTT,CASSESGTFTDTQYF